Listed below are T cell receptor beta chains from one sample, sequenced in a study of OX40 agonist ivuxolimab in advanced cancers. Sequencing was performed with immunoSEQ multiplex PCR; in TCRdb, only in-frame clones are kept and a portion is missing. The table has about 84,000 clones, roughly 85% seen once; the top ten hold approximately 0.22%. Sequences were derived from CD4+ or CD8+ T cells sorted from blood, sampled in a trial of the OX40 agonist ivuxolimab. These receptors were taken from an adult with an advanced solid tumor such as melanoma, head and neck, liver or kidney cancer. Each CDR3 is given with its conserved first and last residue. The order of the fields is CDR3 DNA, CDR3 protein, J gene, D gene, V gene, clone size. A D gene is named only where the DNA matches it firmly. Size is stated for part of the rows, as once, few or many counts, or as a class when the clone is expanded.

DNA: TGTGCCAGCAGCGTAGAGGGAAGCGAGCAGTACTTC
CDR3: CASSVEGSEQYF
J: TRBJ2-7
D: NA
V: TRBV9
size: NA

DNA: TGTGCCAGCAGCTTACCCCTACGTCTAGCGGGAGCTAGCCATGAGCAGTTCTTC
CDR3: CASSLPLRLAGASHEQFF
J: TRBJ2-1
D: TRBD2
V: TRBV7-9
size: few

DNA: TGTGCCATCCGAAGCGGAGGGGGGGATACGCAGTATTTT
CDR3: CAIRSGGGDTQYF
J: TRBJ2-3
D: NA
V: TRBV10-3
size: NA

DNA: TGTGCCAGCCTCAGACAGCTTTCCTACGAGCAGTACTTC
CDR3: CASLRQLSYEQYF
J: TRBJ2-7
D: NA
V: TRBV2
size: NA

DNA: TGTGCCAGCAGTTACCAGTCAGCGGTCGCCGGGGAGCTGTTTTTT
CDR3: CASSYQSAVAGELFF
J: TRBJ2-2
D: NA
V: TRBV6-5
size: NA

DNA: TGTGCCAGCAGCGTAGAGGTCCGCACAGATACGCAGTATTTT
CDR3: CASSVEVRTDTQYF
J: TRBJ2-3
D: NA
V: TRBV9
size: NA

DNA: TGTGCCAGCAGCTTAGAAGGGACAGCCACAGATACGCAGTATTTT
CDR3: CASSLEGTATDTQYF
J: TRBJ2-3
D: TRBD1
V: TRBV7-9
size: once

DNA: TGTGCCAGCAGCTTAGGAGGGAACAGCAATCAGCCCCAGCATTTT
CDR3: CASSLGGNSNQPQHF
J: TRBJ1-5
D: NA
V: TRBV28
size: NA

DNA: TGTGCCAGCAGCTTAGCCAGTGACTCCTACGAGCAGTACTTC
CDR3: CASSLASDSYEQYF
J: TRBJ2-7
D: NA
V: TRBV11-3
size: NA

DNA: TGTGCCAGTAGTATCGCGGGGGCGAGCACCGGGGAGCTGTTTTTT
CDR3: CASSIAGASTGELFF
J: TRBJ2-2
D: NA
V: TRBV19
size: NA

DNA: TGTGCCAGCAGTGAAAGACAGGGGGCCCGGCAAGAGACCCAGTACTTC
CDR3: CASSERQGARQETQYF
J: TRBJ2-5
D: TRBD1
V: TRBV6-1
size: NA

DNA: TGCGCCAGCAGCTTGGCTGGCGGAGAGACCCAGTACTTC
CDR3: CASSLAGGETQYF
J: TRBJ2-5
D: NA
V: TRBV5-1
size: NA

DNA: TGTGCCAGTAGTACGCCCAGCGGCCGCAGCACAGATACGCAGTATTTT
CDR3: CASSTPSGRSTDTQYF
J: TRBJ2-3
D: NA
V: TRBV19
size: NA

DNA: TGTGCCAGCAGCTTAGAACGTACGGACCTAGCTAACTATGGCTACACCTTC
CDR3: CASSLERTDLANYGYTF
J: TRBJ1-2
D: NA
V: TRBV7-9
size: NA

DNA: TGCGCCAGCAGCCCGGGACAGGGTTCCTACAATGAGCAGTTCTTC
CDR3: CASSPGQGSYNEQFF
J: TRBJ2-1
D: TRBD1
V: TRBV5-1
size: NA